This T cell receptor beta chain was profiled in a study of blood T cell repertoires in COVID-19. The overall study: COVID-19 samples collected from the United States, Italy and Spain covered acute and convalescent phases.

The table came from immunoSEQ multiplex PCR; TCRdb's copy has only in-frame clones and leaves some out. Of 350,000 to 450,000 clones detected, around 92% appear once; the ten largest clones hold roughly 1.2%. Sequencing was performed on peripheral blood. This clonotype originated in a man aged 35-49 years with acute or convalescent COVID-19.

As DNA, the CDR3 is TGTGCCAGCAGCTTAGCCTGGGGGACAGGGATGGGCTACACCTTC. Translation: CASSLAWGTGMGYTF. The chain joins TRBV7-2 to TRBJ1-2; 9 bases are a match to TRBD1. The length of the CDR3 is 15 residues. V was pared by 0 bases and J by 8 bases, with 7 bases of the junction left unmatched. Germline-derived CDR1 and CDR2 are SGHTA and FQGNSA.